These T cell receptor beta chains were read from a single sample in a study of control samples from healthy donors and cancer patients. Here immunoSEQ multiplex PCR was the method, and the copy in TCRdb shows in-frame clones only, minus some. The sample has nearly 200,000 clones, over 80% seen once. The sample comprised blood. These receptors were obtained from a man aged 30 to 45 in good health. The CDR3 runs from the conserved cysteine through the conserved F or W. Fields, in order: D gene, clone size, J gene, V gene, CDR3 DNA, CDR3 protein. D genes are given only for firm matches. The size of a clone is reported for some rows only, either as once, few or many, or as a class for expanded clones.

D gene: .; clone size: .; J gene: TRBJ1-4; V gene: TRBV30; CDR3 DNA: TGTGCCTGGAGAAAAGCTAGGGGAGGAAGTGAAAAACTGTTTTTT; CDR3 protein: CAWRKARGGSEKLFF
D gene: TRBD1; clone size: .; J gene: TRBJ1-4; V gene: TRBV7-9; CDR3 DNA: TGTGCCAGCAGCTTTCTGGACAGGGGGTCTGGTAATGAAAAACTGTTTTTT; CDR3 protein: CASSFLDRGSGNEKLFF
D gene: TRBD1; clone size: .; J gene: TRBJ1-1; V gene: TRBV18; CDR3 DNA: TGTGCCAGCTCACCATCACAGGGGAAGACTGAAGCTTTCTTT; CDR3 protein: CASSPSQGKTEAFF
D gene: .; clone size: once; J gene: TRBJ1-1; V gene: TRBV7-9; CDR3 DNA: TGTGCCAGCAGCGTCCCGGGGATCCTCACTGAAGCTTTCTTT; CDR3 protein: CASSVPGILTEAFF
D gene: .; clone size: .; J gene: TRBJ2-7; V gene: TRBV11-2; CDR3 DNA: TGTGCCAGCAGCCTTACAGACTACAGGACCTACGAGCAGTACTTC; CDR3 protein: CASSLTDYRTYEQYF
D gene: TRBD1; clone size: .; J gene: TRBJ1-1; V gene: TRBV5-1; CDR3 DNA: TGCGCCAGCAGCTTTAGCAAACAGGGGGCAGGAATAAACACTGAAGCTTTCTTT; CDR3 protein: CASSFSKQGAGINTEAFF
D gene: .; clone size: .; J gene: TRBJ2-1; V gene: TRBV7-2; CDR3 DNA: TGTGCCAGCAGCTTAGCTTGGGGCGGGGGCGATGAGCAGTTCTTC; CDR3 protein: CASSLAWGGGDEQFF
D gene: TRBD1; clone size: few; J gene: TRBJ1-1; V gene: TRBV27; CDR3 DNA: TGTGCCAGCAGTTTCCAGGGGGCCACTGAAGCTTTCTTT; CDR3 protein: CASSFQGATEAFF
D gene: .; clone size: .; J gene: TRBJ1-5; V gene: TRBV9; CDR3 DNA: TGTGCCAGCAGCGTTTCAGGGAATGGGCAGCCCCAGCATTTT; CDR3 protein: CASSVSGNGQPQHF
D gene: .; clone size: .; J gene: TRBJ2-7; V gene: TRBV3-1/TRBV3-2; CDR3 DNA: TGTGCCAGCGGCGGGGGCCCCTACGAGCAGTACTTC; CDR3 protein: CASGGGPYEQYF
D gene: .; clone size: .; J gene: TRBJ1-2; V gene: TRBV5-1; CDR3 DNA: TGCGCCAGCAGCCCTGACAGGAGGGGAGCTAACTATGGCTACACCTTC; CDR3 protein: CASSPDRRGANYGYTF
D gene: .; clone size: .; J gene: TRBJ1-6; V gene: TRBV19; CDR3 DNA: TGTGCCAGTAGTATGGCCCCAGGGCCCAGGGGCGATTCACCCCTCCACTTT; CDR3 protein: CASSMAPGPRGDSPLHF
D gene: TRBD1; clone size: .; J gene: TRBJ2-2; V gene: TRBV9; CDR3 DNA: TGTGCCAGCAGCGCACGAGGACAGGGAGCGGGGGAGCTGTTTTTT; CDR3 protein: CASSARGQGAGELFF
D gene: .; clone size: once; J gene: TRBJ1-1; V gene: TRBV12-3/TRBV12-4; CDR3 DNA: TGTGCCAGCAGTTTTAATGTGAACACTGAAGCTTTCTTT; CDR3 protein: CASSFNVNTEAFF
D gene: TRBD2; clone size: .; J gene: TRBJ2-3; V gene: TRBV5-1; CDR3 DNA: TGCGCCAGCAGCTTGTCCACGCGGGGGGGCCAAGATACGCAGTATTTT; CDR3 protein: CASSLSTRGGQDTQYF
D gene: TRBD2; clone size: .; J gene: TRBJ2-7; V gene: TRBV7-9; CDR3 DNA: TGTGCCAGCAGCCCCCCCCCAGGACTAGCTCTGTACGAGCAGTACTTC; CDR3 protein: CASSPPPGLALYEQYF
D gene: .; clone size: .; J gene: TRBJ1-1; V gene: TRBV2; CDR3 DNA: TGTGCCAGCAAGACTGAGGCCGGCACTGAAGCTTTCTTT; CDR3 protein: CASKTEAGTEAFF
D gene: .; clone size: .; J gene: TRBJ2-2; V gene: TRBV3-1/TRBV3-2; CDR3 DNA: TGTGCCAGCAAATGGGGACGGACCGGGGAGCTGTTTTTT; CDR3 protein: CASKWGRTGELFF
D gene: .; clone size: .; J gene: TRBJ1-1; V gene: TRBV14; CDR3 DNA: TGTGCCAGCAGCCAAGGACAGATCTTCACTGAAGCTTTCTTT; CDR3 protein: CASSQGQIFTEAFF
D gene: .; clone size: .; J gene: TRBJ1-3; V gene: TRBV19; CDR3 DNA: TGTGCCAGTAGTATTTCCCCTGAATCCTCTGGAAACACCATATATTTT; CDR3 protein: CASSISPESSGNTIYF
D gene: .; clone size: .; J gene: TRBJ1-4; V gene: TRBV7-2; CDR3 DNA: TGTGCCAGCAGCTCCCGACCGGCTGGGACTAATGAAAAACTGTTTTTT; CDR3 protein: CASSSRPAGTNEKLFF
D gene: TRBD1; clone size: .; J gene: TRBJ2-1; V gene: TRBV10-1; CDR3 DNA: TGCGCCAGGACCAAACAGGGGAGCTCCTACAATGAGCAGTTCTTC; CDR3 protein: CARTKQGSSYNEQFF
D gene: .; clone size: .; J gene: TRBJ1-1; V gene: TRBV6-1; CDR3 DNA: TGTGCCAGCAGTGACCTCATGAACACTGAAGCTTTCTTT; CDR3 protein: CASSDLMNTEAFF
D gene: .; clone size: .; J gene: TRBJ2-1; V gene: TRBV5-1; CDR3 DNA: TGCGCCAGCAGCTTGGGGGCCGGCCATGAGCAGTTCTTC; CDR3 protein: CASSLGAGHEQFF
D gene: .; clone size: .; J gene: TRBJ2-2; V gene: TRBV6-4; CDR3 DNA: TGTGCCAGCAGTGACTCGAACGGGGCCGGGGAGCTGTTTTTT; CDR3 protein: CASSDSNGAGELFF
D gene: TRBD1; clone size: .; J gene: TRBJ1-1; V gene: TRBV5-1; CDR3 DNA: TGCGCCAGCAGCTTGCCGTGGGACAGGGTGAACACTGAAGCTTTCTTT; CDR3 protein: CASSLPWDRVNTEAFF
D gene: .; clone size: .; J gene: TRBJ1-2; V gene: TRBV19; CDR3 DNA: TGTGCCAGTAGTCTAGGACCACGGGACTATGGCTACACCTTC; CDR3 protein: CASSLGPRDYGYTF
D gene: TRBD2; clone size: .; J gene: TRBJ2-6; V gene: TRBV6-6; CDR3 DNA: TGTGCCAGCAGTTGGGGAGGGAATGGGGCCAACGTCCTGACTTTC; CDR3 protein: CASSWGGNGANVLTF